The TCR beta chain under discussion was sequenced for a study of blood T cell repertoires in COVID-19 (dated by TCRdb to 2018 to 2021). Some background on the complete study: The collaborator samples originated in the United States, Italy and Spain and spanned the acute and convalescent phases of COVID-19. The prospective study material was composed of cDNA or gDNA derived from T cells, B-cell-depleted T cells, or PBMCs. The dataset comprised deeply sampled blood TCRbeta repertoires from subjects exposed to, actively infected with, or recovered from COVID-19. The repertoires were released in a freely available public database intended as a resource for research on the immune response to SARS-CoV-2. The samples were drawn from two sources: the first 160 participants of the ongoing ImmuneRACE study, and 1,000 to 1,500 subjects contributed by 6 global collaborators. Nearly every sample came with metadata listing a de-identified subject ID, COVID-19 status, age in years and sex. Where available, HLA class I and class II types were taken from metadata supplied by the sample provider and were not determined by assay-based typing. Study-wide conclusions, independent of this receptor: The amount of clinical and demographic metadata varied by source and participant and was provided uncurated.

At the junction V is shortened by 2 bases and J by 1 base, with 8 bases in between. From cysteine to phenylalanine, the CDR3 is 14 amino acids long. This entry keeps only the CDR3 DNA: 42 bases, framed from base 1. The germline V gene sets CDR1 to KGHSH and CDR2 to LQKENI. Collaborating institutions collected whole blood in K2EDTA tubes following their own protocols. For TCRbeta analysis, collaborator samples were shipped as frozen whole blood, as isolated PBMCs, or as DNA extracted from either sample type. TCRbeta CDR3 regions were amplified from genomic DNA using the immunoSEQ Assay, a bias-controlled multiplex PCR. As for the original processing: The number of nucleated cells in each sample was estimated from the amplification of reference gene primers within the assay. Sequence reads were collapsed and filtered to measure the absolute abundance of every unique TCRbeta CDR3 rearrangement. Productive Simpson clonality was computed per sample as the square root of Simpson's diversity index over productive rearrangements. TCRdb limited this immuneACCESS table to in-frame rearrangements with V and J called. A share of clones is missing; checked studies link under half to unresolved V genes, and the rest is unexplained. V, J and clone size reflect that table, while D and trimming were determined from the DNA. Counted in this sample were approximately 52,000 clones; roughly 90% of them appeared once. Jointly, the top ten make up around 3% of the sample.

In regard to this clone: Which antigen it targets is not known. Qualities for individual bases were not recorded, and no much larger clone is one base off.

This receptor was taken from a man aged 45 to 65 with acute or convalescent COVID-19. The sequencing sample was made of peripheral blood. This chain is built from TRBV18 and TRBJ1-1; the D gene is unclear. The CDR3 corresponds to CASSPVSRNTEAFF. The sequenced DNA: TGTGCCAGCTCACCAGTTTCCAGGAACACTGAAGCTTTCTTT.